This T cell receptor (beta chain) originates from a study of regulatory T cells in long-lasting Graves disease. Overall study context: Graves' patients (newly diagnosed) had been on antithyroid drugs under 3 months.

This clonotype was recorded at least ten times. Time point reported: newly diagnosed GD, antithyroid drugs for less than 3 months. The TCR library was made from RNA that had been extracted from PBMCs in TRIzol. EDTA tubes were used for drawing around 9 milliliters of peripheral blood. Construction of TCR beta libraries relied on iRepertoire HTBI primers and on Arm-PCR targeting CDR3 regions. In TCRdb, the multiplex PCR reads were re-called with MiXCR into one record per CDR3 protein. The table shows 500,000 or so distinct CDR3 sequences, with 14% occurring only once. The CDR3 consists of 16 residues. V dropped 0 bases and J dropped 3 bases, with 12 bases sitting between them. Germline-derived CDR1 and CDR2 are LGHNA and YNFKEQ. These same records also appear under a second study, on T cells in Graves' hyperthyroidism and ophthalmopathy.

The clonotype was recovered from a woman aged 45-59 years with Graves disease. Material: peripheral blood mononuclear cells (PBMCs), obtained at new diagnosis, from a patient treated with antithyroid drugs. The chain recombines TRBV4-2 with TRBJ2-1; possibly TRBD1 for D (5 bases). CDR3: CASSQDAAGYYNEQFF. DNA for the CDR3: TGTGCCAGCAGCCAAGATGCAGCAGGGTACTACAATGAGCAGTTCTTC.